This is a list of T cell receptor beta chains from one sample in a study of cytotoxic CD8 clonotypes in ibrutinib-treated CLL. The protocol was immunoSEQ multiplex PCR, while the TCRdb copy is restricted to in-frame clones and leaves out a portion. The sample yields about 160,000 clones, more than 75% seen once. Here the sequenced sample was PBMCs, taken after 12 months of ibrutinib treatment. These receptors all stem from a human donor with chronic lymphocytic leukemia. Both conserved end residues are part of each CDR3. Each record gives: V gene, D gene, J gene, clone size, CDR3 protein, CDR3 DNA. The D gene is left open where the match is weak. Clone size is shown for a subset of rows, as once, few, many or a class of expanded clone.

v_call: TRBV6-5
d_call: -
j_call: TRBJ2-3
clone_size: -
cdr3_aa: CASRYRGGDTQYF
cdr3_nt: TGTGCCAGCAGGTACCGAGGGGGTGATACGCAGTATTTT

v_call: TRBV27
d_call: -
j_call: TRBJ2-7
clone_size: few
cdr3_aa: CASSSRTYEQYF
cdr3_nt: TGTGCCAGCAGCTCCAGGACCTACGAGCAGTACTTC

v_call: TRBV28
d_call: -
j_call: TRBJ1-3
clone_size: -
cdr3_aa: CASSPAGARVSGNTIYF
cdr3_nt: TGTGCCAGCAGCCCCGCGGGAGCCAGGGTCTCTGGAAACACCATATATTTT

v_call: TRBV5-1
d_call: -
j_call: TRBJ2-3
clone_size: -
cdr3_aa: CASSQEGAYDTQYF
cdr3_nt: TGCGCCAGCAGCCAGGAGGGGGCCTATGATACGCAGTATTTT

v_call: TRBV29-1
d_call: -
j_call: TRBJ1-2
clone_size: -
cdr3_aa: CSVGGGDNYGYTF
cdr3_nt: TGCAGCGTTGGGGGAGGGGATAACTATGGCTACACCTTC

v_call: TRBV10-3
d_call: -
j_call: TRBJ1-6
clone_size: few
cdr3_aa: CAISDEGDSRSPLHF
cdr3_nt: TGTGCCATCAGTGATGAGGGGGATTCACGGTCACCCCTCCACTTT

v_call: TRBV5-1
d_call: -
j_call: TRBJ2-7
clone_size: -
cdr3_aa: CASSLEAGRYEQYF
cdr3_nt: TGCGCCAGCAGCTTGGAGGCAGGACGCTACGAGCAGTACTTC

v_call: TRBV6-1
d_call: -
j_call: TRBJ1-3
clone_size: -
cdr3_aa: CASSPGYSGNTIYF
cdr3_nt: TGTGCCAGCAGCCCAGGGTACTCTGGAAACACCATATATTTT

v_call: TRBV5-6
d_call: TRBD1
j_call: TRBJ1-3
clone_size: -
cdr3_aa: CASSLRDRAGNTIYF
cdr3_nt: TGTGCCAGCAGCTTGAGGGACAGGGCTGGAAACACCATATATTTT

v_call: TRBV6-6
d_call: -
j_call: TRBJ1-1
clone_size: -
cdr3_aa: CASSYGETEAFF
cdr3_nt: TGTGCCAGCAGTTACGGCGAAACTGAAGCTTTCTTT

v_call: TRBV28
d_call: -
j_call: TRBJ2-1
clone_size: -
cdr3_aa: CAISGSSYNEQFF
cdr3_nt: TGTGCCATAAGCGGAAGCTCCTACAATGAGCAGTTCTTC